The present T cell receptor (beta chain) was sequenced within a study of T cells in tumors after PD-1 blockade. Study as a whole: Blood samples averaged roughly 110,000 templates (range about 23,000-260,000) and roughly 37,000 unique clonotypes.

TCRdb keeps only in-frame clones here, not all; method: immunoSEQ multiplex PCR. The data contain nearly 25,000 clones, roughly 80% of them seen just once; the ten biggest clones take up 9% to 15%. V was clipped by 7 bases and J by 3 bases; unmatched bases: 10. Per the germline V gene, CDR1 is GTSNPN and CDR2 is SVGIG (reference sequence). The CDR3 is 17 residues long. Sequenced material: PBMCs, taken after anti-PD-1 treatment. The TCR was taken from a human donor with basal cell carcinoma. V usage is TRBV30 and J usage is TRBJ2-1; TRBD2 matches 15 bases. This CDR3 is CASGLAGGGNRYNEQFF. DNA for the CDR3: TGTGCCTCCGGACTAGCGGGGGGGGGAAACCGCTACAATGAGCAGTTCTTC. Full variable domain (remainder filled in from reference TRBV30 and TRBJ2-1): SQTIHQWPATLVQPVGSPLSLECTVEGTSNPNLYWYRQAAGRGLQLLFYSVGIGQISSEVPQNLSASRPQDRQFILSSKKLLLSDSGFYLCASGLAGGGNRYNEQFFGPGTRLTVL.